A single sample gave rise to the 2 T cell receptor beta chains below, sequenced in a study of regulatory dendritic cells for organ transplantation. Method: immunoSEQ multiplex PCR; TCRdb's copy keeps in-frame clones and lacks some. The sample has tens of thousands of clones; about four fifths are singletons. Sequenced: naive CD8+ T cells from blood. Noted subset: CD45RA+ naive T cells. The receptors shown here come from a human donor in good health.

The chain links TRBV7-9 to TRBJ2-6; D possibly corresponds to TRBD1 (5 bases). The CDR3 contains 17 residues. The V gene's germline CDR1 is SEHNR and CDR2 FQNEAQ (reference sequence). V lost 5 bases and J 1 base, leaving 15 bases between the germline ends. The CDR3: CASSPPGTGSGANVLTF. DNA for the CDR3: TGTGCCAGCAGCCCCCCAGGCACAGGATCTGGGGCCAACGTCCTGACTTTC.

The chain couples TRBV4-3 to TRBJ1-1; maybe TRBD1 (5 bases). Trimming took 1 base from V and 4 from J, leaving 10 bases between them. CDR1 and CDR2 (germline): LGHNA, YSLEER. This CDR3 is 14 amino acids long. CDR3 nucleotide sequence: TGCGCCAGCAGCCAAGCAGGGTTCTCCACTGAAGCTTTCTTT. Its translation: CASSQAGFSTEAFF.